This TCR beta chain is drawn from a study of graft-versus-host responses after intestinal transplantation. Study summary: In this cohort, recipients had multivisceral, liver-intestinal, or isolated intestinal transplants. General study points: Circulating GvH clones peaking coincided with falling HvG clones soon after transplant. GvH clones surfaced in recipient marrow, some emerging earlier in ileum or blood.

As regards this clone: The antigen is unknown.

V was clipped by 4 bases and J by 0 bases, with 14 bases between them. There are 16 residues in the CDR3. Germline assignment: CDR1 MNHEY and CDR2 SVGAGI. Generated by immunoSEQ multiplex PCR, the TCRdb table keeps only in-frame clones and is missing some. The sample lists about 98,000 clones; approximately 85% were seen once. The V gene is TRBV6-5, the J gene TRBJ2-3; perhaps D is TRBD1 or TRBD2 (5 bases each). This clonotype was sampled from a human patient who received an intestinal transplant, so some T cells may come from the graft donor. The specimen was PBMCs, collected 255 days after intestinal transplant. The CDR3, as DNA: TGTGCCAGCAGTTCCCTGTTACGGGGCAGCACAGATACGCAGTATTTT. Its translation: CASSSLLRGSTDTQYF.